This T cell receptor (beta chain) was retrieved from a study of breast tumors, draining lymph nodes, adjacent tissues. As for this clonotype: This sequence may be a read error, since a much larger clone differs from it by one base.

Breast cancer patients provided tissue from their axillary draining lymph nodes. A single record per CDR3 protein comes from TCRdb applying MiXCR to the multiplex PCR reads. The table shows approximately 89,000 distinct CDR3 sequences, with approximately 30% occurring only once. The trim removed 4 bases at V and 6 bases at J, leaving 10 bases unmatched. This CDR3 is 16 amino acids long. CDR1 and CDR2 (germline): LGHNA, YSLEER. Sequences were obtained from axillary lymph node tissue. V usage is TRBV4-3 and J usage is TRBJ2-2; 8 nucleotides align to TRBD1. This receptor was obtained from a female donor with breast cancer. Some clones in this sample may be carry-over from other donors' samples. The CDR3 nucleotides read TGCGCCAGCAGCCGAGACAGGGGTTTTGTGGCCGGGGAGCTGTTTTTT. It translates to CASSRDRGFVAGELFF.